The TCR beta chain under discussion was sequenced for a study of blood T cells in healthy people across ages. The table lists this clonotype with a few counts. A J-beta primer mix and a sample-barcoded 5' primer were used in a second PCR of about 7 to 12 cycles. TCRdb used MiXCR to reprocess the 5' RACE reads, holding one entry per CDR3 protein. The data hold around 1,100,000 distinct CDR3 sequences, with less than 45% observed a single time. Per the germline V gene, CDR1 is MGHDK and CDR2 is SYGVNS. The length of the CDR3 is 14 residues. V lost 7 bases, J lost 0 bases, and 12 bases lay in between. The chain has TRBV25-1 and TRBJ1-2; D remains ambiguous. The sample taken for sequencing was blood. This TCR was recovered from a man in his late teens or twenties in good health. In nucleotides, the CDR3 is TGTGCCAGCAAACCCACAGCCTCTAACTATGGCTACACCTTC. Encoded protein: CASKPTASNYGYTF.